The 4 T cell receptor beta chains presented below share a single source sample, sequenced in a study of cytomegalovirus exposure and HLA in healthy donors. This PCR relied on a set of 60 Vbeta primers and 13 Jbeta primers. Libraries were prepared by immunoSEQ multiplex PCR; TCRdb keeps only in-frame clonotypes and omits some of them. In the table there are 120,000 or so clones, approximately 80% of which are singletons. Sequencing input: PBMCs. The receptor source for this set is a woman between 40 and 55 years old in good health and CMV-seronegative.

This clone was counted a few times. This rearrangement joins TRBV10-3 to TRBJ1-2, with 11 bases lining up with TRBD1. The CDR3 extends over 16 amino acids. With V trimmed by 3 bases and J by 3 bases, 6 bases remained unmatched. CDR1 and CDR2 (germline): ENHRY, SYGVKD. The CDR3 loop is CAISEEGQGAYYGYTF. The CDR3 DNA follows: TGTGCCATCAGTGAAGAAGGACAGGGGGCTTACTATGGCTACACCTTC.

This clone was counted between two and nine times. This chain links TRBV7-9 with TRBJ1-4; D remains ambiguous. CDR1 and CDR2 (germline): SEHNR, FQNEAQ (reference sequence). The CDR3 is 15 residues long. V was shortened by 1 base and J by 1 base, with 7 bases between the two germline ends. CDR3 region: CASSLGSKTNEKLFF. Here the CDR3 DNA reads TGTGCCAGCAGCTTAGGCAGTAAAACTAATGAAAAACTGTTTTTT.

This chain links TRBV11-2 with TRBJ2-2; D uncertain. Deletions cut 3 bases from V and 4 bases from J, with 12 bases between. The CDR3 is 15 amino acids. Germline V gene sequence: CDR1 SGHAT, CDR2 FQNNGV. The CDR3 here is CASSFSLTSTGELFF. The DNA for the CDR3 is TGTGCCAGCAGCTTTTCACTAACCTCCACCGGGGAGCTGTTTTTT. The full variable domain, with the rest looked up from reference TRBV11-2 and TRBJ2-2, is EAGVAQSPRYKIIEKRQSVAFWCNPISGHATLYWYQQILGQGPKLLIQFQNNGVVDDSQLPKDRFSAERLKGVDSTLKIQPAKLEDSAVYLCASSFSLTSTGELFFGEGSRLTVL.

The chain has TRBV5-1 and TRBJ2-2; 9 bases fit TRBD2. Trimming removed 3 bases from V and 1 base from J; junction bases left unmatched: 4. The CDR3 is 16 residues long. The germline gives CDR1 SGHRS, CDR2 YFSETQ. CDR3 region: CASSSLTSGNTGELFF. The CDR3 bases are TGCGCCAGCAGCTCTTTGACTAGCGGGAACACCGGGGAGCTGTTTTTT.